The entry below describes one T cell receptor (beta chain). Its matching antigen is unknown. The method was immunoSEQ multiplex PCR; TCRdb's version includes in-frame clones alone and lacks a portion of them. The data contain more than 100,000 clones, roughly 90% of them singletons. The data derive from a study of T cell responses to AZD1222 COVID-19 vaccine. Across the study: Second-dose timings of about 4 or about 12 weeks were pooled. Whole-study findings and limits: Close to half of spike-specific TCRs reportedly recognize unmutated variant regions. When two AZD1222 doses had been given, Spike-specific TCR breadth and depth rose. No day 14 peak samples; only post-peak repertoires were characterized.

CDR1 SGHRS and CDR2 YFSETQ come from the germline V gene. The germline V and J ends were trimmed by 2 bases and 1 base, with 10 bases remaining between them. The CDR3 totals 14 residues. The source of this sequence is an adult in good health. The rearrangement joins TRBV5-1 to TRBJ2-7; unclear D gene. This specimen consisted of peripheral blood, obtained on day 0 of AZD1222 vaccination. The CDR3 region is CASSFQTRSYEQYF. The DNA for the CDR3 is TGCGCCAGCAGCTTTCAGACACGTTCCTACGAGCAGTACTTC.